This T cell receptor beta chain was captured by sequencing in a study of blood T cells in healthy people across ages. General study findings and limits: Naive CD4+ cells and diversity were both higher in long-lived donors than in aged donors. TCR beta diversity, measured per million T cells, fell in a roughly linear way with age. With unsorted PBMCs, a conclusive comparison of naive versus antigen-experienced cells was not possible.

This clonotype was seen many times. Its antigen is not known. The use of a sample-barcoded 5' primer and a J-beta primer mix characterized a second PCR of about 7 to 12 cycles. TCRdb called the 5' RACE reads again in MiXCR, with one record for every CDR3 protein. This table has 800,000 to 950,000 distinct CDR3 sequences, 25% to 35% appearing once. Trimming at V came to 4 bases and at J to 10 bases, leaving 5 bases not matched to a gene. Per the germline V gene, CDR1 is ENHRY and CDR2 is SYGVKD. There are 13 residues in the CDR3. These data were likewise used in another study, on T cells of mothers and their children. That publication notes: Material was donated by three healthy Caucasian mothers and their six children.

The TCR originated in a woman aged 40 to 50 in good health. The chain is built from TRBV10-3 and TRBJ2-4; 9 positions match TRBD1. The specimen was blood. The CDR3 reads CAISGGQGLIQYF. The CDR3 DNA follows: TGTGCCATCAGTGGCGGACAGGGGCTAATTCAGTACTTC.